Listed here are 16 T cell receptor beta chains from one sample, sequenced in a study of T cell repertoires in cytomegalovirus infection. TCRdb re-derived calls from the reads in MiXCR, one entry per CDR3 protein. The table records 150,000 to 200,000 distinct CDR3 sequences, under 15% of them present only once. The sequenced sample consisted of PBMCs. The receptors come from a human donor in good health (CMV status not recorded). Some clones in this sample may be carry-over from other donors' samples.

The table lists this clonotype with a few counts. The genes are TRBV20-1 and TRBJ1-1, with D maybe TRBD1 (6 bases). Per germline, CDR1 DFQATT and CDR2 SNEGSKA (reference sequence). The ends were cut back, 6 bases at V and 5 bases at J, with 28 bases in the middle. The CDR3 consists of 17 residues. CDR3 sequence: CSAFRGGGWGAQTEAFF. CDR3 DNA sequence: TGCAGTGCATTTAGGGGAGGGGGATGGGGGGCGCAGACTGAAGCTTTCTTT.

By proportion, this clonotype is medium-sized. This chain uses TRBV7-8 with TRBJ1-5; D is uncertain. Germline CDR1 SGHVS, CDR2 FQNEAQ. The CDR3 spans 16 residues. V dropped 6 bases and J dropped 1 base, with 16 bases sitting between them. CDR3 sequence: CASSPRTGESNQPQHF. DNA of the CDR3: TGTGCCAGCAGTCCAAGGACTGGGGAAAGCAATCAGCCCCAGCATTTT. The whole variable domain, filled in from reference TRBV7-8 and TRBJ1-5, reads GAGVSQSPRYKVAKRGQDVALRCDPISGHVSLFWYQQALGQGPEFLTYFQNEAQLDKSGLPSDRFFAERPEGSVSTLKIQRTQQEDSAVYLCASSPRTGESNQPQHFGDGTRLSIL.

Concerning this clonotype: Since a much larger clone is just one base distant, this may be a read error. The genes are TRBV28 and TRBJ1-2; 9 bases fit TRBD1. The CDR3 is 14 residues long. From germline, CDR1 is MDHEN and CDR2 SYDVKM. The CDR3 loop is CVSSPGQGVGGYTF. CDR3 DNA: TGTGTCAGCAGTCCGGGACAGGGAGTCGGTGGCTACACCTTC.

This clonotype appeared many times. The J gene is TRBJ1-5, the V gene TRBV7-2; 10 bases are shared with TRBD1. The CDR3 runs 15 residues. V shed 6 bases, J shed 7 bases, and the junction held 9 bases outside the gene matches. Germline V gene data show CDR1 as SGHTA and CDR2 as FQGNSA. Written as DNA, the CDR3 is TGTGCCAGCAGATTAACGGGACAGGGGCTACAGCCCCAGCATTTT. Amino acids: CASRLTGQGLQPQHF.

In its sample, this clonotype was seen many times. The rearrangement links TRBV7-2 to TRBJ1-5; no definite D call. Germline CDR1 is SGHTA and CDR2 is FQGNSA. This CDR3 region has 15 residues. V dropped 0 bases and J dropped 3 bases, with 9 bases sitting between them. CDR3 DNA: TGTGCCAGCAGCTTAGCCTCAGGACTCAATCAGCCCCAGCATTTT. This encodes CASSLASGLNQPQHF.

This chain links TRBV7-9 with TRBJ2-1; 12 positions match TRBD2. J lost 7 bases, V lost 2 bases, and 12 bases had no gene match. This CDR3 spans 18 amino acids. Germline assignment: CDR1 SEHNR and CDR2 FQNEAQ (reference sequence). CDR3 DNA sequence: TGTGCCAGCAGCTTACCCGGAAGACTAGCGGGAGCTCTTAATGAGCAGTTCTTC. This codes for CASSLPGRLAGALNEQFF.

This clonotype was observed many times. J is TRBJ1-2 and V is TRBV7-2; no firm D call. Germline V gene lookup returns CDR1 SGHTA and CDR2 FQGNSA. The CDR3 is made up of 14 amino acids. Trimming cost V 5 bases and J 5 bases, with 15 bases left between them. The CDR3 region is CASSPSYAGYGYTF. In nucleotides, the CDR3 is TGTGCCAGCAGCCCATCCTACGCAGGATATGGCTACACCTTC.

In this sample, this clonotype turned up many times. The rearrangement uses TRBV7-2 and TRBJ1-3; perhaps TRBD1 as D (6 bases). The CDR3 has 15 residues. V was cut by 5 bases and J by 4 bases, with 15 bases left in between. The germline CDR1 and CDR2 sequences are SGHTA and FQGNSA. The CDR3 sequence: CASSPQGSIGNTIYF. The DNA of the CDR3 is TGTGCCAGCAGCCCACAGGGTTCGATCGGAAACACCATATATTTT. The entire variable domain, with the rest obtained from reference TRBV7-2 and TRBJ1-3, is as follows: GAGVSQSPSNKVTEKGKDVELRCDPISGHTALYWYRQSLGQGLEFLIYFQGNSAPDKSGLPSDRFSAERTGGSVSTLTIQRTQQEDSAVYLCASSPQGSIGNTIYFGEGSWLTVV.

This chain uses TRBV28 with TRBJ2-7, with D perhaps matching TRBD2 (5 bases). V dropped 3 bases and J dropped 1 base, with 16 bases sitting between them. This CDR3 is 16 amino acids long. Germline lookup yields CDR1 MDHEN and CDR2 SYDVKM. The CDR3 bases are TGTGCCAGCAGTTTGGTGGGAGCCAAGTTTTCCTACGAGCAGTACTTC. Translated: CASSLVGAKFSYEQYF.

The rearrangement links TRBV28 to TRBJ1-4, with D maybe TRBD1 (6 bases). The V gene's germline CDR1 is MDHEN and CDR2 SYDVKM. V was trimmed by 8 bases and J by 7 bases, leaving 8 bases between them. CDR3 size: 11 residues. DNA for the CDR3: TGTGCCAGCCAGGGGCCTGAAAAACTGTTTTTT. Its translation is CASQGPEKLFF.

The table lists this clonotype with a few counts. The rearrangement uses TRBV5-6 and TRBJ2-5; D might be TRBD2 (7 bases). V gave up 3 bases and J gave up 1 base, with 22 bases separating them. CDR1 is SGHDT, CDR2 YYEEEE, per germline. The CDR3 runs 18 residues. DNA for the CDR3: TGTGCCAGCAGCTATAGGGGTGGGAGGGGGGCCTCCCAAGAGACCCAGTACTTC. Its translation is CASSYRGGRGASQETQYF.

This clonotype was detected only once. V and J are TRBV7-9 and TRBJ2-7; D possibly uses TRBD1 or TRBD2 (5 bases each). Trimming left V 5 bases short and J 4 bases short, with 12 bases between. Germline-derived CDR1 and CDR2 are SEHNR and FQNEAQ (reference sequence). This CDR3 region has 13 residues. Here the CDR3 reads CASSDRDLYEQYF. CDR3 sequence (DNA): TGTGCCAGCAGCGACCGGGACCTATACGAGCAGTACTTC.

This clonotype was picked up a small number of times. CDR3 nucleotides: TGTGCCAGCAAGAGAGGGACTAGAGGAACTGATTACAATGAGCAGTTCTTC. It translates to CASKRGTRGTDYNEQFF. V usage is TRBV2 and J usage is TRBJ2-1, with 8 bases that match TRBD2. Germline CDR1 reads SNHLY; CDR2 reads FYNNEI. V trimming: 7 bases; J trimming: 4 bases; junction bases outside the gene matches: 15. This CDR3 is built from 17 residues.

Ten or more counts support this clonotype. The chain uses TRBV7-2 and TRBJ1-1; maybe TRBD1 (6 bases). Looked up from germline, CDR1 is SGHTA and CDR2 is FQGNSA. Between the trimmed V and J ends, which lost 2 bases and 0 bases, there was a span of 10 bases. The CDR3 loop spans 15 amino acids. For the CDR3, the DNA is TGTGCCAGCAGCTTATGGCAGGGGATGAACACTGAAGCTTTCTTT. Protein sequence: CASSLWQGMNTEAFF. Combining the CDR3 with reference TRBV7-2 and TRBJ1-1 gives the whole variable domain GAGVSQSPSNKVTEKGKDVELRCDPISGHTALYWYRQSLGQGLEFLIYFQGNSAPDKSGLPSDRFSAERTGGSVSTLTIQRTQQEDSAVYLCASSLWQGMNTEAFFGQGTRLTVV.

This clonotype showed up just a few times. This chain joins TRBV11-1 and TRBJ2-2; D is unresolved. The CDR3 sequence is 13 residues long. With 1 base removed from V and 9 bases from J, the gap between germline ends came to 9 bases. Germline CDR1 and CDR2: SGHAT and FQDESV (reference sequence). The CDR3 loop reads CASSLEQPRELFF. As DNA, the CDR3 is TGTGCCAGCAGCTTAGAACAGCCTCGGGAGCTGTTTTTT.

This clonotype was found a few times. The CDR3 is CSALTGDQETQYF. Here the CDR3 DNA reads TGCAGTGCCTTGACGGGGGACCAAGAGACCCAGTACTTC. The chain joins TRBV20-1 to TRBJ2-5, with D tentatively TRBD2 (6 bases). Trimming shortened V by 6 bases and J by 0 bases, and 11 bases separated the two germline ends. Germline CDR1 reads DFQATT; CDR2 reads SNEGSKA (reference sequence). The CDR3 loop spans 13 amino acids.